A selection of T cell receptor beta chains follows, all from one sample in a study of a mutant IDH1 vaccine in newly diagnosed glioma. Some clones are missing from TCRdb's copy, which holds only in-frame ones; the method was immunoSEQ multiplex PCR. The sample carries about 62,000 clones, 89% recorded once. No antigen has been identified for these receptors. Here the sequenced sample was PBMCs, taken from a glioma patient whose treatment included an IDH1 peptide vaccine. These TCRs come from a man aged 35 to 55 with glioma. Both conserved end residues are part of each CDR3. D genes are given only for firm matches. Size tells how often a clone was seen (once, few, many) or the class of an expanded clone, and some rows leave it out.

j_call d_call v_call clone_size cdr3_aa cdr3_nt
TRBJ1-2 . TRBV27 . CASSFFGGIGNYGYTF TGTGCCAGCAGTTTCTTCGGCGGGATAGGCAACTATGGCTACACCTTC
TRBJ1-1 . TRBV9 . CASSVAGTEAFF TGTGCCAGCAGCGTAGCTGGGACTGAAGCTTTCTTT
TRBJ1-1 TRBD1 TRBV6-5 . CASSPRGVYDTEAFF TGTGCCAGCAGTCCCAGGGGGGTTTATGACACTGAAGCTTTCTTT
TRBJ1-1 . TRBV5-4 . CASSPVGVAEAFF TGTGCCAGCAGCCCCGTGGGAGTGGCTGAAGCTTTCTTT
TRBJ2-1 . TRBV6-5 . CASSYGGGPHDEQFF TGTGCCAGCAGCTACGGAGGGGGGCCACACGATGAGCAGTTCTTC
TRBJ1-1 . TRBV7-2 . CASSLSSNTEAFF TGTGCCAGCAGCTTATCATCGAACACTGAAGCTTTCTTT
TRBJ1-5 TRBD1 TRBV19 . CASSISTGGIANQPQHF TGTGCCAGTAGTATAAGCACAGGGGGCATAGCAAATCAGCCCCAGCATTTT
TRBJ2-7 . TRBV5-5 . CASSFEPAGTYEQYF TGTGCCAGCAGCTTTGAGCCGGCGGGGACCTACGAGCAGTACTTC
TRBJ1-5 . TRBV7-2 . CASSYASGGTSPQHF TGTGCCAGCAGCTACGCCTCGGGCGGGACAAGCCCCCAGCATTTT
TRBJ2-3 TRBD2 TRBV5-8 . CASSFGLGPTDTQYF TGTGCCAGCAGTTTCGGACTAGGCCCCACAGATACGCAGTATTTT
TRBJ1-1 . TRBV19 once CASSKGVNTEAFF TGTGCCAGTAGTAAAGGGGTGAACACTGAAGCTTTCTTT
TRBJ2-7 TRBD2 TRBV6-5 . CASSLGLEGTYEQYF TGTGCCAGCAGTTTGGGACTAGAGGGCACCTACGAGCAGTACTTC
TRBJ2-1 . TRBV4-3 few CASSWKIGDEQFF TGCGCCAGCAGCTGGAAGATCGGGGATGAGCAGTTCTTC
TRBJ1-6 . TRBV4-2 . CASSQAAGSSYNSPLHF TGTGCCAGCAGCCAAGCGGCCGGGAGCTCCTATAATTCACCCCTCCACTTT
TRBJ1-2 . TRBV28 . CASSLSSGARGYTF TGTGCCAGCAGTTTATCGTCAGGGGCCCGTGGCTACACCTTC
TRBJ2-2 TRBD2 TRBV5-6 . CASSVGLAGEFGELFF TGTGCCAGCAGCGTGGGACTAGCGGGAGAGTTCGGGGAGCTGTTTTTT
TRBJ2-3 TRBD2 TRBV6-6 . CASSYPGGGDTQYF TGTGCCAGCAGTTACCCGGGGGGGGGAGATACGCAGTATTTT
TRBJ1-1 . TRBV6-5 . CASSSSWEDTEAFF TGTGCCAGCAGTTCGTCTTGGGAGGACACTGAAGCTTTCTTT
TRBJ2-2 TRBD2 TRBV7-3 . CASSSIGRTSGRPRNTGELFF TGTGCCAGCAGCTCTATAGGGAGGACTAGCGGGAGGCCGCGGAACACCGGGGAGCTGTTTTTT
TRBJ2-2 TRBD2 TRBV6-4 once CASSPSGEFGELFF TGTGCCAGCAGCCCTAGCGGGGAGTTCGGGGAGCTGTTTTTT
TRBJ1-4 . TRBV2 . CASSILSGVAEKLFF TGTGCCAGCAGTATATTGTCAGGGGTTGCTGAAAAACTGTTTTTT
TRBJ2-2 . TRBV6-5 . CASSYQRGQNTGELFF TGTGCCAGCAGTTACCAGAGGGGACAGAACACCGGGGAGCTGTTTTTT
TRBJ1-1 TRBD1 TRBV28 . CASRGTGHTEAFF TGTGCCAGCAGAGGGACAGGGCACACTGAAGCTTTCTTT
TRBJ2-1 TRBD1 TRBV14 . CASSTGLLPWKKDNEQFF TGTGCCAGTTCGACAGGGTTACTTCCCTGGAAAAAAGACAATGAGCAGTTCTTC
TRBJ1-3 . TRBV28 . CASSVMRSGNTIYF TGTGCCAGCAGTGTCATGCGCTCTGGAAACACCATATATTTT
TRBJ2-6 . TRBV2 . CASSDLNRSSGANVLTF TGTGCCAGCAGTGATCTTAACAGGAGCTCTGGGGCCAACGTCCTGACTTTC
TRBJ2-1 TRBD2 TRBV10-2 . CASSLAGDNEQFF TGCGCCAGCAGCCTAGCGGGAGACAATGAGCAGTTCTTC
TRBJ2-1 TRBD1 TRBV7-3 . CASSQTTGTGNNEQFF TGTGCCAGCAGCCAAACAACCGGGACAGGGAACAATGAGCAGTTCTTC
TRBJ1-4 . TRBV7-2 . CASSTAVGAGNEKLFF TGTGCCAGCAGCACCGCGGTGGGGGCGGGTAATGAAAAACTGTTTTTT
TRBJ2-3 . TRBV4-1 . CASSQDLGAGGSTDTQYF TGCGCCAGCAGCCAAGATCTAGGGGCAGGGGGGTCCACAGATACGCAGTATTTT
TRBJ1-2 TRBD1 TRBV7-2 . CASTGTANYGYTF TGTGCCAGCACCGGGACAGCAAACTATGGCTACACCTTC
TRBJ2-7 . TRBV5-1 . CASSPSGTAGGQYF TGCGCCAGCAGCCCGTCCGGGACCGCTGGCGGGCAGTACTTC
TRBJ1-2 . TRBV13 once CASSFWTTHLGGYTF TGTGCCAGCAGCTTTTGGACTACCCACTTAGGGGGCTACACCTTC
TRBJ2-7 . TRBV5-1 . CASSRDGYYEQYF TGCGCCAGCAGCCGAGACGGTTACTACGAGCAGTACTTC
TRBJ2-2 TRBD2 TRBV7-3 . CASSLWEREVNTGELFF TGTGCCAGCAGCTTATGGGAGCGGGAGGTAAACACCGGGGAGCTGTTTTTT
TRBJ1-6 . TRBV6-1 . CASSHWNSPLHF TGTGCCAGCAGCCACTGGAATTCACCCCTCCACTTT
TRBJ1-1 . TRBV5-1 . CASSSWGNTEAFF TGCGCCAGCAGCTCATGGGGGAACACTGAAGCTTTCTTT
TRBJ1-3 . TRBV9 . CASSVEDKPSDSGNTIYF TGTGCCAGCAGCGTAGAGGACAAGCCCTCCGACTCTGGAAACACCATATATTTT
TRBJ1-2 TRBD1 TRBV7-9 . CASSWTGGSANYGYTF TGTGCCAGCAGCTGGACAGGGGGGTCAGCTAACTATGGCTACACCTTC
TRBJ2-1 . TRBV2 . CASTAGTLLYNEQFF TGTGCCAGCACCGCCGGGACTCTACTCTACAATGAGCAGTTCTTC
TRBJ1-2 TRBD1 TRBV6-4 . CASSEKRGRLYGYTF TGTGCCAGCAGTGAAAAGAGGGGGCGTCTCTATGGCTACACCTTC
TRBJ2-3 . TRBV7-8 . CASSLQGSTDTQYF TGTGCCAGCAGCTTACAGGGCAGCACAGATACGCAGTATTTT
TRBJ2-3 . TRBV27 . CASSGGWSTDTQYF TGTGCCAGCAGTGGGGGGTGGAGCACAGATACGCAGTATTTT
TRBJ1-2 TRBD1 TRBV2 . CASSEAAGGAGNYGYTF TGTGCCAGCAGTGAGGCGGCAGGGGGCGCCGGTAACTATGGCTACACCTTC
TRBJ1-6 TRBD1 TRBV11-2 . CASSLEGQLYNSPLHF TGTGCCAGCAGCTTAGAGGGACAGTTATATAATTCACCCCTCCACTTT
TRBJ2-3 TRBD2 TRBV4-2 . CASSLPLAGGTDTQYF TGTGCCAGCAGCCTCCCACTAGCGGGTGGCACAGATACGCAGTATTTT
TRBJ1-6 . TRBV7-9 . CASSSGRFNSPLHF TGTGCCAGCAGCTCTGGACGGTTTAATTCACCCCTCCACTTT
TRBJ2-7 . TRBV27 once CASSFLSGGPVHEQYF TGTGCCAGCAGTTTCCTCTCCGGAGGGCCGGTACACGAGCAGTACTTC
TRBJ1-2 . TRBV28 . CASRADRNYGYTF TGTGCCAGCAGGGCCGACCGTAACTATGGCTACACCTTC
TRBJ1-1 . TRBV15 . CATRGGTNTEAFF TGTGCCACCCGCGGCGGTACGAACACTGAAGCTTTCTTT
TRBJ2-3 . TRBV21-1 . CASSKVGSRTSTDTQYF TGTGCCAGCAGCAAAGTTGGGAGTAGAACTAGCACAGATACGCAGTATTTT
TRBJ2-5 . TRBV11-2 . CASSWGEETQYF TGTGCCAGCAGCTGGGGGGAGGAGACCCAGTACTTC
TRBJ2-7 . TRBV19 . CASSFTGSYEQYF TGTGCCAGTAGTTTCACTGGCTCCTACGAGCAGTACTTC
TRBJ2-1 TRBD2 TRBV18 . CASSPLSGSRLGFNEQFF TGTGCCAGCTCACCTCTGAGCGGGAGCCGTTTAGGGTTCAATGAGCAGTTCTTC
TRBJ2-3 . TRBV5-1 . CASSSDGTDTQYF TGCGCCAGCAGCTCAGACGGCACAGATACGCAGTATTTT